These T cell receptor beta chains were read from a single sample in a study of blood T cells in healthy people across ages. One entry per CDR3 protein, called by TCRdb with MiXCR from the 5' RACE reads. The data contain 700,000 to 850,000 distinct CDR3 sequences, approximately 53% of them singletons. The sequenced sample consisted of blood. All receptors derive from an elderly man in good health. CDR3s leave out the opening cysteine and the closing phenylalanine or tryptophan.

j_gene	v_gene	CDR3aa
TRBJ1-3	TRBV20-1	SARKPGRSGNTIY
TRBJ2-7	TRBV9	ASSVTPGGYEQY
TRBJ1-2	TRBV20-1	ADRGYT
TRBJ2-4	TRBV20-1	SARPDRDPKNIQY
TRBJ2-7	TRBV14	ASSPGTSGGAYEQY
-	TRBV11-2	ASNLGLRETQY
TRBJ2-3	TRBV11-2	ASSSPRVRAPGRDAY
TRBJ1-6	TRBV20-1	SVMTGTLYNSPLH
TRBJ2-7	TRBV2	ASSESRGSYEQY
-	TRBV5-5	ASSSNPLAGGYNEQY
TRBJ1-1	TRBV20-1	SARKDGNTEAF
TRBJ1-2	TRBV14	ASHRGPGYGYT
TRBJ2-7	TRBV3-1	ASSLNGPGGGEQY
TRBJ2-7	TRBV29-1	SVEDPAGTQY
TRBJ2-3	TRBV2	ASLGGTTDTQY
TRBJ1-1	TRBV6-1	ASRSPGQGRGTEAF
TRBJ1-5	TRBV6-1	ASREVGGGPENQPQH
TRBJ2-3	TRBV11-2	ASSLGAGGAYRYAY
TRBJ2-7	TRBV6-5	ASSYGNGQALYEQY
TRBJ2-7	TRBV6-5	ASSYSGGGTTYEQY
TRBJ1-1	TRBV20-1	SASDLLGGAEAF
TRBJ1-4	TRBV9	ASSATGTVNEKLF
TRBJ2-7	TRBV6-6	ASSSNRNNEQY
TRBJ2-3	TRBV25-1	ASRDRGGSGRWADTQY
TRBJ2-5	TRBV5-1	ASSVGRSPLETQY
TRBJ2-6	TRBV5-1	ASSPQGNSPGANVLT
TRBJ2-3	TRBV27	ASSLSTSGQDTQY
TRBJ2-1	TRBV10-3	AARRSREGYNEQF
TRBJ1-6	TRBV10-3	AISEGSGNSPLH
TRBJ2-7	TRBV28	ASRGGTGGLGSSSYEQY
TRBJ2-1	TRBV15	ATSRPDVSNEQF
TRBJ2-4	TRBV27	ASSGRLAKNIQY
TRBJ2-4	TRBV25-1	ASKGGVRNIQY
TRBJ2-2	TRBV15	APSRDTGTANTGELF
TRBJ2-5	TRBV28	ASSVWAGGETQY
TRBJ1-1	TRBV4-1	ASSQDRARGGVGNTEAF
TRBJ2-1	TRBV27	ASSWDSSYNEQF
TRBJ1-4	TRBV7-2	ASSPPGGERVEKLF
TRBJ1-5	TRBV6-2/TRBV6-3	ASSYRTGGGFYNQPQH
TRBJ1-2	TRBV6-6	ASSNSGGRNYGYT
TRBJ1-2	TRBV10-3	AISSGLEYGYT
TRBJ2-7	TRBV25-1	ASSRNREQY
TRBJ2-3	TRBV7-9	ASSQTSGRHTDTQY